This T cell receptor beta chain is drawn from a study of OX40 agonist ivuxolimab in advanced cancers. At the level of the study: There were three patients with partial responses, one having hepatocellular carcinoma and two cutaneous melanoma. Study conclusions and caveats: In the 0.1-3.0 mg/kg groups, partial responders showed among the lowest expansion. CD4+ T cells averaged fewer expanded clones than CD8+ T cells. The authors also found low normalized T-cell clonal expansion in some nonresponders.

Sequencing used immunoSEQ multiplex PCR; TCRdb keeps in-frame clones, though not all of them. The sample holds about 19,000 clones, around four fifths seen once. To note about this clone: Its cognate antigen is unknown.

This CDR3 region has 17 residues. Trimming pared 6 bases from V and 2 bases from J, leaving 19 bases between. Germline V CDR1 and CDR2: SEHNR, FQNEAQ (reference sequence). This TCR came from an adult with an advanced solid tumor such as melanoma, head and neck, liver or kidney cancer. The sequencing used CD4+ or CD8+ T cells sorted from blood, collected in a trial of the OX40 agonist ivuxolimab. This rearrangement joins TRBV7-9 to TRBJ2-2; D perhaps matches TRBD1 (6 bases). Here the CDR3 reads CASSPTPGEINTGELFF. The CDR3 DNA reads TGTGCCAGCAGTCCAACGCCAGGGGAAATAAACACCGGGGAGCTGTTTTTT. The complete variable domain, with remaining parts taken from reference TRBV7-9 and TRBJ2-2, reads DTGVSQNPRHKITKRGQNVTFRCDPISEHNRLYWYRQTLGQGPEFLTYFQNEAQLEKSRLLSDRFSAERPKGSFSTLEIQRTEQGDSAMYLCASSPTPGEINTGELFFGEGSRLTVL.